This T cell receptor beta chain originates from a study of CD8+ T cells in alopecia areata. Whole-study context: Treatment of the treated patients consisted of oral tofacitinib, 5 to 10 mg twice daily.

Once RNA had been extracted, it was reverse transcribed into cDNA to act as the sequencing template. Libraries were prepared by immunoSEQ multiplex PCR; TCRdb keeps only in-frame clonotypes and omits some of them. The sample has about 180,000 clones, approximately 62% seen once. CDR1 SEHNR and CDR2 FQNEAQ come from the germline V gene (reference sequence). V lost 4 bases and J lost 2, with 9 bases in between. The CDR3 runs to 15 residues. The sample here was CD4+ T cells sorted from blood, taken at week 0. The sequence was collected from a human donor with alopecia areata. This rearrangement joins TRBV7-9 to TRBJ2-6, with D possibly being TRBD2 (5 bases). The CDR3: CASSYGVPGANVLTF. DNA for the CDR3: TGTGCCAGCAGCTACGGGGTGCCTGGGGCCAACGTCCTGACTTTC.